Only a few counts were recorded for the clone carrying this TCR beta chain. What it recognizes is unknown. TCRdb itself ran the reads through MiXCR, one entry per CDR3 protein. The sample holds around 900,000 distinct CDR3 sequences, about 33% seen once. The data originate from a study of T cell repertoires in cytomegalovirus infection. CDR1 and CDR2 from the germline V gene are SNHLY and FYNNEI. The CDR3 has 13 amino acids. Trimming cost V 1 base and J 8 bases; bases outside gene matches: 1. The chain has TRBV2 and TRBJ1-2; 10 nucleotides line up with TRBD1. Sequences were derived from cultured CD8+ T cells from PBMCs, sampled from culture after CMV antigen stimulation. The origin of this receptor is a human donor in good health (CMV status not recorded). Some clones in this sample may be carry-over from other donors' samples. CDR3 amino acids: CASSEGQGAGYTF. The DNA of the CDR3 is TGTGCCAGCAGTGAAGGACAGGGGGCGGGCTACACCTTC.